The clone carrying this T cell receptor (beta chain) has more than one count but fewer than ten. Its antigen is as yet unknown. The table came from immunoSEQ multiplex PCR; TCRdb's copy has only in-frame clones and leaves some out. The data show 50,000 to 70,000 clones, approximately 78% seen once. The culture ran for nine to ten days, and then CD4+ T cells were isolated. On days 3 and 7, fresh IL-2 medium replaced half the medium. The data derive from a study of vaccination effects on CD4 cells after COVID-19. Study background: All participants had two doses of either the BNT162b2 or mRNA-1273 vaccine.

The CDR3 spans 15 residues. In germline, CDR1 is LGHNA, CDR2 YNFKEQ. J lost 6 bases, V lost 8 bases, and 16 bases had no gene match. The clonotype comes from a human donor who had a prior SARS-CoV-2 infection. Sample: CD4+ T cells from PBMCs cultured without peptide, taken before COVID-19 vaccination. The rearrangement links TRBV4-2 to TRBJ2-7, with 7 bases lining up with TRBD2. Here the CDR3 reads CASAIPGRPRAEQYF. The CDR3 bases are TGTGCCAGCGCCATACCCGGGAGGCCAAGAGCCGAGCAGTACTTC.